These T cell receptor beta chains were read from a single sample in a study of radiotherapy plus CTLA-4 blockade in lung cancer. TCRdb's table, derived via immunoSEQ multiplex PCR, lists solely in-frame clones and lacks some. The data hold roughly 66,000 clones, with around four fifths observed a single time. The source was peripheral blood, collected from a patient treated with radiotherapy plus ipilimumab. The source is a human donor with non-small cell lung cancer who had a partial response to radiotherapy plus ipilimumab. CDR3s include the opening cysteine and the closing phenylalanine or tryptophan. Fields, in order: D gene, V gene, J gene, CDR3 protein, CDR3 DNA. A D gene is named only where the DNA matches it firmly.

D: NA
V: TRBV15
J: TRBJ2-5
CDR3: CATSRARIGGETQYF
DNA: TGTGCCACCAGCAGAGCACGGATAGGCGGGGAGACCCAGTACTTC

D: NA
V: TRBV7-9
J: TRBJ1-5
CDR3: CASSLVTSNQPQHF
DNA: TGTGCCAGCAGCTTAGTAACAAGCAATCAGCCCCAGCATTTT

D: NA
V: TRBV19
J: TRBJ2-7
CDR3: CASSIGGRGEQYF
DNA: TGTGCCAGTAGTATTGGTGGCAGGGGCGAGCAGTACTTC

D: NA
V: TRBV6-1
J: TRBJ2-5
CDR3: CASSEVGIGGGGQETQYF
DNA: TGTGCCAGCAGTGAAGTTGGGATCGGTGGCGGAGGGCAAGAGACCCAGTACTTC

D: TRBD1
V: TRBV7-3
J: TRBJ2-7
CDR3: CASSLSGTGDEQYF
DNA: TGTGCCAGCAGCCTATCCGGGACAGGGGACGAGCAGTACTTC

D: NA
V: TRBV28
J: TRBJ1-5
CDR3: CASSMGGANQPQHF
DNA: TGTGCCAGCAGCATGGGGGGGGCTAATCAGCCCCAGCATTTT

D: TRBD2
V: TRBV28
J: TRBJ2-1
CDR3: CASTRLAGVGEQFF
DNA: TGTGCCAGCACCAGACTAGCGGGAGTTGGGGAGCAGTTCTTC

D: NA
V: TRBV6-5
J: TRBJ2-1
CDR3: CASPYEQFF
DNA: TGTGCCAGCCCCTATGAGCAGTTCTTC

D: NA
V: TRBV11-2
J: TRBJ2-5
CDR3: CASSLDRVHEQYF
DNA: TGTGCCAGCAGCTTAGACAGGGTGCATGAGCAGTACTTC

D: TRBD1
V: TRBV5-1
J: TRBJ2-5
CDR3: CASSAGTGDETQYF
DNA: TGCGCCAGCAGCGCCGGGACAGGGGATGAGACCCAGTACTTC

D: TRBD1
V: TRBV27
J: TRBJ1-5
CDR3: CASRAGTGAVYSNQPQHF
DNA: TGTGCCAGCAGGGCCGGGACAGGGGCGGTCTATAGCAATCAGCCCCAGCATTTT

D: NA
V: TRBV7-2
J: TRBJ2-7
CDR3: CASSLEARYSYEQYF
DNA: TGTGCCAGCAGCTTAGAGGCGCGGTACTCCTACGAGCAGTACTTC

D: TRBD1
V: TRBV28
J: TRBJ2-5
CDR3: CASSSRTGWQARETQYF
DNA: TGTGCCAGCAGTTCCAGGACAGGGTGGCAAGCAAGGGAGACCCAGTACTTC

D: NA
V: TRBV29-1
J: TRBJ1-2
CDR3: CSVVQNYGYTF
DNA: TGCAGCGTTGTCCAGAACTATGGCTACACCTTC

D: NA
V: TRBV10-3
J: TRBJ2-7
CDR3: CAISEGNYEQYF
DNA: TGTGCCATCAGTGAGGGCAACTACGAGCAGTACTTC

D: TRBD2
V: TRBV5-1
J: TRBJ2-1
CDR3: CASSYLAGGVYNEQFF
DNA: TGCGCCAGCAGCTACCTAGCGGGAGGGGTTTACAATGAGCAGTTCTTC